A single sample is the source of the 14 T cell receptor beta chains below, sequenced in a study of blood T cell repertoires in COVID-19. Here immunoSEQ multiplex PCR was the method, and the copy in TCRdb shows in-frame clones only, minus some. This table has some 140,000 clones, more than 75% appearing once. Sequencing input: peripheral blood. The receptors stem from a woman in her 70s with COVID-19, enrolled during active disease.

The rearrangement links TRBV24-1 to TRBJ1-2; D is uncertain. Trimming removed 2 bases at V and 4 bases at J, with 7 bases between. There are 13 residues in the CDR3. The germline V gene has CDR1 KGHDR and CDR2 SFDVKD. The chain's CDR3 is CATSDSGTYGYTF. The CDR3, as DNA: TGTGCCACCAGTGATTCAGGCACCTATGGCTACACCTTC.

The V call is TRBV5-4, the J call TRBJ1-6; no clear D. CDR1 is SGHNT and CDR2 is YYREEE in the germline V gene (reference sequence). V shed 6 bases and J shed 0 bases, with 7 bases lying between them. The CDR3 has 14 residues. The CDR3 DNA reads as TGTGCCAGCAAAGAGAGCTCCTATAATTCACCCCTCCACTTT. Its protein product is CASKESSYNSPLHF. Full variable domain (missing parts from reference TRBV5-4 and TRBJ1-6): ETGVTQSPTHLIKTRGQQVTLRCSSQSGHNTVSWYQQALGQGPQFIFQYYREEENGRGNFPPRFSGLQFPNYSSELNVNALELDDSALYLCASKESSYNSPLHFGNGTRLTVT.

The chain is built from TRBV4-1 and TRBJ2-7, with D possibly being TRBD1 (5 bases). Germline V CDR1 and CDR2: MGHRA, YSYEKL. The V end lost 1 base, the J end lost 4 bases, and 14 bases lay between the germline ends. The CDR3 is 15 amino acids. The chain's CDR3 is CASSQGLRDPYEQYF. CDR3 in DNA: TGCGCCAGCAGCCAAGGTCTCAGGGATCCGTACGAGCAGTACTTC.

The DNA for the CDR3 is TGTGCCAGCAGCCCCGGGGCTAGCGGTGGGACAGATACGCAGTATTTT. Translating it yields CASSPGASGGTDTQYF. The V call is TRBV4-2, the J call TRBJ2-3, with TRBD2 matching 7 bases. V lost 4 bases, J lost 3 bases, and 10 bases stayed unmatched. The CDR3 covers 16 residues. Germline-derived CDR1 and CDR2 are LGHNA and YNFKEQ.

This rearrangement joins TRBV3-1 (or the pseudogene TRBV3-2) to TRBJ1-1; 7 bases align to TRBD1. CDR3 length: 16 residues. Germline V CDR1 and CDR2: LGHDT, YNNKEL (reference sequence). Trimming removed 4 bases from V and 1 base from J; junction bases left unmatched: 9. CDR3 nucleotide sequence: TGTGCCAGCAGCCTCCGACAGGGTGGCAAGAACACTGAAGCTTTCTTT. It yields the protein CASSLRQGGKNTEAFF.

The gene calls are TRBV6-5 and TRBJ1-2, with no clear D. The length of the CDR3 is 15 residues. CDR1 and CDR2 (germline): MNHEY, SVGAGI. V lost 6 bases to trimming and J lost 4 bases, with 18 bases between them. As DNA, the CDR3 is TGTGCCAGCAGCCTAGACCCTCTCGGAGGCTATGGCTACACCTTC. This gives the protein CASSLDPLGGYGYTF.

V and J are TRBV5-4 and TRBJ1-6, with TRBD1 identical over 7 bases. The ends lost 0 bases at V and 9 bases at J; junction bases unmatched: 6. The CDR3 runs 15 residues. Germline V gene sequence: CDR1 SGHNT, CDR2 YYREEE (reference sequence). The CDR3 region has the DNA TGTGCCAGCAGCTTGGGGGACAGTGGGGTTTCACCCCTCCACTTT. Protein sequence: CASSLGDSGVSPLHF.

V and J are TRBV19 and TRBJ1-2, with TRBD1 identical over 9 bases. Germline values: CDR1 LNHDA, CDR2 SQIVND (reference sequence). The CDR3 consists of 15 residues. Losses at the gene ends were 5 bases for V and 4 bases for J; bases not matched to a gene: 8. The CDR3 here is CASSSQGTGTYGYTF. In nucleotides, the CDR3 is TGTGCCAGTAGTTCCCAGGGGACAGGGACCTATGGCTACACCTTC. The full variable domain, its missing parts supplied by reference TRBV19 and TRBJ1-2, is DGGITQSPKYLFRKEGQNVTLSCEQNLNHDAMYWYRQDPGQGLRLIYYSQIVNDFQKGDIAEGYSVSREKKESFPLTVTSAQKNPTAFYLCASSSQGTGTYGYTFGSGTRLTVV.

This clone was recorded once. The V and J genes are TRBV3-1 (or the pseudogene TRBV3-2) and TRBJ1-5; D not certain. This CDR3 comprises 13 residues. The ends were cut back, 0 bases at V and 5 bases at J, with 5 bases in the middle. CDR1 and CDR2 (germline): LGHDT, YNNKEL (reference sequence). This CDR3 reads CASSQETDQPQHF. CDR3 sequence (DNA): TGTGCCAGCAGCCAAGAAACGGATCAGCCCCAGCATTTT.

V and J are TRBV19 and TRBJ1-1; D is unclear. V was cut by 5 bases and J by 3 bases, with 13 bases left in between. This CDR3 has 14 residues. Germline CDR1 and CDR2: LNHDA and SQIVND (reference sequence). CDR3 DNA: TGTGCCAGTAGTTGGAGGACCGAAGACACTGAAGCTTTCTTT. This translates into CASSWRTEDTEAFF.

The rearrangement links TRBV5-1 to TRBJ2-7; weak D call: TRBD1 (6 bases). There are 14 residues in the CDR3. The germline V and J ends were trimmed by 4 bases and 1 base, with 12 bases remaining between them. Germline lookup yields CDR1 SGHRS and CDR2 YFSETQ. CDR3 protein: CASSPGQPSYEQYF. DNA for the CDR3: TGCGCCAGCAGCCCCGGACAGCCGTCCTACGAGCAGTACTTC.

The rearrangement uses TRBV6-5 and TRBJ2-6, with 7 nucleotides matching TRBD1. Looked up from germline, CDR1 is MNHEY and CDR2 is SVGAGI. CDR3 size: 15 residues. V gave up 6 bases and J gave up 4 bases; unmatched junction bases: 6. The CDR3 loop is CASSDRAGGANVLTF. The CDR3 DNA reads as TGTGCCAGCAGCGACAGGGCGGGCGGGGCCAACGTCCTGACTTTC.

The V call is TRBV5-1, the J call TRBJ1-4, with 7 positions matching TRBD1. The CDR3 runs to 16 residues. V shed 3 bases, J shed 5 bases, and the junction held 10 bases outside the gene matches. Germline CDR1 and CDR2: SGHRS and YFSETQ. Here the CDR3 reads CASSSGVDRTNEKLFF. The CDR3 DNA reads TGCGCCAGCAGCTCGGGGGTGGACAGGACAAATGAAAAACTGTTTTTT.

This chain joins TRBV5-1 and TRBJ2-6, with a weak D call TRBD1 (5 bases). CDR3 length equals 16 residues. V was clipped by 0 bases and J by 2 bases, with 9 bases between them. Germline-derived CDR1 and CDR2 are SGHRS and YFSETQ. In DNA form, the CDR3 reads TGCGCCAGCAGCTTGGCCCAGGGTGCTGGGGCCAACGTCCTGACTTTC. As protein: CASSLAQGAGANVLTF.